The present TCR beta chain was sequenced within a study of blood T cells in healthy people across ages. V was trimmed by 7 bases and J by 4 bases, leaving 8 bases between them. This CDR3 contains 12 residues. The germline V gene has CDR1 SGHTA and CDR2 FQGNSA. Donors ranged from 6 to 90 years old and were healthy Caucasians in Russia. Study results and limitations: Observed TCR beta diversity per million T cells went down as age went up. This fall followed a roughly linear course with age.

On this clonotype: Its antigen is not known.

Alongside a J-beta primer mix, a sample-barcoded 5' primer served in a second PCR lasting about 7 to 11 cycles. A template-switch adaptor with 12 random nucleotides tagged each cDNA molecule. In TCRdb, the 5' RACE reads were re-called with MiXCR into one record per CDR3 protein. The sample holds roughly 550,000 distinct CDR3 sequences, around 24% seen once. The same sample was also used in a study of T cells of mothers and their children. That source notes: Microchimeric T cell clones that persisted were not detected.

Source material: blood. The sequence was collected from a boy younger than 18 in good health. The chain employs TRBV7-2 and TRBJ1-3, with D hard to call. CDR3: CASIRGGNTIYF. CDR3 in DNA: TGTGCCAGCATTCGGGGAGGAAACACCATATATTTT.